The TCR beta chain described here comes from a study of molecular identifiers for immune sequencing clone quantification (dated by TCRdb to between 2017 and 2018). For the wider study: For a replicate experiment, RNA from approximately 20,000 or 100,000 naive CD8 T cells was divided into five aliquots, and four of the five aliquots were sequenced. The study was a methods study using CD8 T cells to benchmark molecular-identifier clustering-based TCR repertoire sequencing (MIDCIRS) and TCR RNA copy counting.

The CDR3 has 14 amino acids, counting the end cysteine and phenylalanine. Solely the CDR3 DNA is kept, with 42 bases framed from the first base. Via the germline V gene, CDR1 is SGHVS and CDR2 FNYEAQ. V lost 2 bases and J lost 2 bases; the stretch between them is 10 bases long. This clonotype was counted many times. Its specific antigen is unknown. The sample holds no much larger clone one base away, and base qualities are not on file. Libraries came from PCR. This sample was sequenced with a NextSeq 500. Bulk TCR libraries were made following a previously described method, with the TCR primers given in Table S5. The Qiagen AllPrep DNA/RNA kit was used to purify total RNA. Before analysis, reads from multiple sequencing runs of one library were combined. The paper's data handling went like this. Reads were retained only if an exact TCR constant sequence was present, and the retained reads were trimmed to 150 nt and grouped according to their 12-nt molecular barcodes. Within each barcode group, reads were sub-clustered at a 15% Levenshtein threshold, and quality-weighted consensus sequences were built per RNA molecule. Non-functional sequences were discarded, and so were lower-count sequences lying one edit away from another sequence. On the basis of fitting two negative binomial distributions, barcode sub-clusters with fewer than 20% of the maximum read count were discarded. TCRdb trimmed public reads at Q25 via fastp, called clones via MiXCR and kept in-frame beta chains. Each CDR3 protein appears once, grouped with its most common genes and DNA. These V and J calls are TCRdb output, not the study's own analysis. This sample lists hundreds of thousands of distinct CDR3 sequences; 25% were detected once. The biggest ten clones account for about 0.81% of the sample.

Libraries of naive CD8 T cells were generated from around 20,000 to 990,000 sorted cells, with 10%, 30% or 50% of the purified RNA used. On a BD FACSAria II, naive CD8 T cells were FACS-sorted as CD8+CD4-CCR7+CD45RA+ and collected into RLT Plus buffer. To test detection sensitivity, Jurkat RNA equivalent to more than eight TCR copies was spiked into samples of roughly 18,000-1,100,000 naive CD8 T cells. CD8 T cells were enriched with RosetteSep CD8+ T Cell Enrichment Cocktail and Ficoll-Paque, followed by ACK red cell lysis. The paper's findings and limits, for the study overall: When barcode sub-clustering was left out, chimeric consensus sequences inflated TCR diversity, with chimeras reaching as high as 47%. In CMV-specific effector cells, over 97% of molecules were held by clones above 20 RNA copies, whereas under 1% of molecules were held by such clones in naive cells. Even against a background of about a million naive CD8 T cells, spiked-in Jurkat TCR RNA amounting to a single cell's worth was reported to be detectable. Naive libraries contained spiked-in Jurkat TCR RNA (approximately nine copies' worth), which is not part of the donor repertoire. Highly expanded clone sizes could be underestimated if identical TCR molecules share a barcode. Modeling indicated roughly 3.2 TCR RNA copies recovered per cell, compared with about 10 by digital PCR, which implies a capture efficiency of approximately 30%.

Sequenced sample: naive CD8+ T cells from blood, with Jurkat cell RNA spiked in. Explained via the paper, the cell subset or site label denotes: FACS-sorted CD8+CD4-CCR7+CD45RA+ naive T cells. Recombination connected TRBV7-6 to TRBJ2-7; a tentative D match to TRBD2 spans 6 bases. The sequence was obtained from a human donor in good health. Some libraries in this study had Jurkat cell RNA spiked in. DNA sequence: TGTGCCAGCAGCTTAAGAAGCGGGCCCTACGAGCAGTACTTC. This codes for CASSLRSGPYEQYF.